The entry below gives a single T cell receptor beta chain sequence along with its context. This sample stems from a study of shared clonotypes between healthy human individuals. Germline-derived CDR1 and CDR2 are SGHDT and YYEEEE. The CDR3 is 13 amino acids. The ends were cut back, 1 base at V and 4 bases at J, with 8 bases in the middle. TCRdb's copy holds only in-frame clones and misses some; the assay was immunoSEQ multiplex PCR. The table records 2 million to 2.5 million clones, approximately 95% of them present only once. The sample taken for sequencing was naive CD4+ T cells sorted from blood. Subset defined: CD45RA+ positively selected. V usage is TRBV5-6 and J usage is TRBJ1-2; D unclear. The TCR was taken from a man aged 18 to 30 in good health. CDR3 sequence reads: CASSLTASYGYTF. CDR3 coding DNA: TGTGCCAGCAGCTTGACGGCCTCCTATGGCTACACCTTC.